This passage covers 28 T cell receptor beta chains from one sample sequenced in a study of blood T cell repertoires in COVID-19 (TCRdb year 2020). The library relied on the immunoSEQ multiplex PCR assay. TCRdb mirrors the immuneACCESS table, restricted to in-frame sequences. Some clones are absent from its copies; in checked studies, under half trace to an unresolved V gene, and the reason for the others is unknown. For this sample the table gives 390,000 or so clones, of which over 75% were detected only once. Of the sample, less than 11% is held by the ten largest clones. What was sequenced was peripheral blood. The receptors were sampled from a woman aged 30 to 39 with COVID-19, enrolled during active disease.

This sequence joins TRBV5-1 and TRBJ2-5; 12 positions agree with TRBD2. Germline loops: CDR1 SGHRS, CDR2 YFSETQ. Germline trimming cut 3 bases from V and 5 bases from J; bases unmatched to any gene: 11. The CDR3 totals 17 residues. The CDR3 spells CASSSGTSGSGAETQYF. CDR3 DNA: TGCGCCAGCAGCTCCGGGACTAGCGGGTCTGGGGCGGAGACCCAGTACTTC. The full variable domain, its missing parts supplied by reference TRBV5-1 and TRBJ2-5, is KAGVTQTPRYLIKTRGQQVTLSCSPISGHRSVSWYQQTPGQGLQFLFEYFSETQRNKGNFPGRFSGRQFSNSRSEMNVSTLELGDSALYLCASSSGTSGSGAETQYFGPGTRLLVL.

The chain uses TRBV5-4 and TRBJ1-1, with D hard to call. Germline-derived CDR1 and CDR2 are SGHNT and YYREEE (reference sequence). The CDR3 is made up of 14 amino acids. V was pared by 3 bases and J by 0 bases, with 9 bases between. The DNA for the CDR3 is TGTGCCAGCAGCTACCGGGATCTGAACACTGAAGCTTTCTTT. Residues: CASSYRDLNTEAFF.

The J gene is TRBJ2-5, the V gene TRBV2; 9 bases match TRBD2. The CDR3 length is 14 residues. The germline CDR1 and CDR2 sequences are SNHLY and FYNNEI. Trimming removed 4 bases from V and 6 bases from J; junction bases left unmatched: 6. CDR3 protein: CASSVGTSLQTQYF. The CDR3 DNA follows: TGTGCCAGCAGTGTGGGGACTAGCCTTCAGACCCAGTACTTC.

The chain's CDR3 is CASSYPGWRGDTQYF. Written as DNA, the CDR3 is TGTGCCAGCAGTTACCCTGGTTGGCGGGGAGATACGCAGTATTTT. The chain combines TRBV6-2 or TRBV6-3 with TRBJ2-3; a weak D match, TRBD2 (6 bases). V lost 2 bases to trimming and J lost 5 bases, with 14 bases between them. The germline CDR1 and CDR2 sequences are MNHEY and SVGEGT. The CDR3 spans 15 residues.

The V and J genes are TRBV2 and TRBJ2-7, with 7 bases fitting TRBD1. V shed 6 bases and J 4 bases; nucleotides not matched to a gene: 15. The CDR3 contains 16 residues. The germline V gene encodes CDR1 SNHLY and CDR2 FYNNEI. The CDR3 loop reads CASSNDTGTALYEQYF. CDR3 DNA: TGTGCCAGCAGCAACGACACCGGGACAGCCCTATACGAGCAGTACTTC.

This sequence joins TRBV24-1 and TRBJ2-5; no firm D call. This CDR3 region has 14 residues. Looked up from germline, CDR1 is KGHDR and CDR2 is SFDVKD. Trimming took off 6 bases at V and 0 bases at J, with 10 bases between the two ends. CDR3 region: CATSTDTYQETQYF. CDR3 bases: TGTGCCACCAGTACAGACACGTACCAAGAGACCCAGTACTTC.

The V call is TRBV14, the J call TRBJ2-1; a weak D match, TRBD1 (6 bases). Per the germline V gene, CDR1 is SGHDN and CDR2 is FVKESK. The CDR3 loop spans 15 amino acids. V was clipped by 3 bases and J by 3 bases, with 12 bases between them. Here the CDR3 DNA reads TGTGCCAGCAGCCAGATGGCAGGGGACTACAATGAGCAGTTCTTC. Its protein is CASSQMAGDYNEQFF.

The rearrangement links TRBV19 to TRBJ1-5; 7 nucleotides line up with TRBD1. The CDR3 extends over 15 amino acids. Germline V gene sequence: CDR1 LNHDA, CDR2 SQIVND (reference sequence). V was clipped by 1 base and J by 3 bases; unmatched bases: 3. Written as DNA, the CDR3 is TGTGCCAGTAGTATAGTGGGGACAGACAATCAGCCCCAGCATTTT. Translation gives CASSIVGTDNQPQHF.

The chain is built from TRBV6-2 or TRBV6-3 and TRBJ2-7, with D possibly being TRBD2 (5 bases). This CDR3 is 13 amino acids long. Germline CDR1 reads MNHEY; CDR2 reads SVGEGT. V shed 5 bases and J shed 3 bases, with 11 bases lying between them. CDR3 bases: TGTGCCAGCAGTCGTGTCCGGGACTACGAGCAGTACTTC. It translates to CASSRVRDYEQYF.

The gene calls are TRBV19 and TRBJ2-5; TRBD1 matches 9 bases. Germline V CDR1 and CDR2: LNHDA, SQIVND (reference sequence). V was pared by 4 bases and J by 7 bases, with 10 bases of the junction left unmatched. This CDR3 spans 15 amino acids. CDR3 nucleotide sequence: TGTGCCAGTAGTAACCGGGACAGGGAACTGGGGACCCAGTACTTC. Protein sequence: CASSNRDRELGTQYF. Combining the CDR3 with reference TRBV19 and TRBJ2-5 gives the whole variable domain DGGITQSPKYLFRKEGQNVTLSCEQNLNHDAMYWYRQDPGQGLRLIYYSQIVNDFQKGDIAEGYSVSREKKESFPLTVTSAQKNPTAFYLCASSNRDRELGTQYFGPGTRLLVL.

To note about this clone: The sample has other DNA sequences that encode this CDR3 too. V is TRBV5-1 and J is TRBJ1-4; D might be TRBD1 (5 bases). Trimming pared 0 bases from V and 4 bases from J, leaving 10 bases between. Germline CDR1 is SGHRS and CDR2 is YFSETQ. The CDR3 spans 15 residues. The CDR3 spells CASSLGQGSNEKLFF. The CDR3 DNA is TGCGCCAGCAGCTTGGGTCAGGGTAGTAATGAAAAACTGTTTTTT. The whole variable domain, filled in from reference TRBV5-1 and TRBJ1-4, reads KAGVTQTPRYLIKTRGQQVTLSCSPISGHRSVSWYQQTPGQGLQFLFEYFSETQRNKGNFPGRFSGRQFSNSRSEMNVSTLELGDSALYLCASSLGQGSNEKLFFGSGTQLSVL.

This rearrangement joins TRBV5-4 to TRBJ2-6; a possible D gene is TRBD1 (8 bases). V gave up 5 bases and J gave up 0 bases, with 18 bases separating them. The CDR3 is 18 amino acids. Germline V gene sequence: CDR1 SGHNT, CDR2 YYREEE (reference sequence). The CDR3 DNA reads TGTGCCAGCAGGGGGAGGGGGGACAGGATCTCTGGGGCCAACGTCCTGACTTTC. Its translation is CASRGRGDRISGANVLTF.

This clone was recorded only once. The chain employs TRBV7-9 and TRBJ2-1; possibly TRBD1 for D (5 bases). V gave up 5 bases and J gave up 10 bases, with 12 bases separating them. CDR3 length equals 12 residues. Germline assignment: CDR1 SEHNR and CDR2 FQNEAQ (reference sequence). CDR3 in DNA: TGTGCCAGCAGCCCCGACTCAGGGGAGCAGTTCTTC. This translates into CASSPDSGEQFF.

The chain has TRBV5-1 and TRBJ1-4, with D maybe TRBD1 (6 bases). CDR3 size: 16 residues. Germline-derived CDR1 and CDR2 are SGHRS and YFSETQ. The ends were cut back, 1 base at V and 7 bases at J, with 17 bases in the middle. In nucleotides, the CDR3 is TGCGCCAGCAGCTTGACTACAGGGTCAGGAGGTGAAAAACTGTTTTTT. Translating gives CASSLTTGSGGEKLFF.

The rearrangement links TRBV27 to TRBJ1-2; D gene ambiguous. CDR3 size: 15 residues. V was clipped by 6 bases and J by 4 bases, with 18 bases between them. Germline V gives CDR1 MNHEY, CDR2 SMNVEV (reference sequence). DNA for the CDR3: TGTGCCAGCAGCCTATCGATACAGTCCGGCTATGGCTACACCTTC. Amino acids: CASSLSIQSGYGYTF.

The chain has TRBV10-3 and TRBJ1-4, with TRBD1 matching over 10 bases. Germline trimming cut 3 bases from V and 7 bases from J; bases unmatched to any gene: 5. The CDR3 has 15 residues. The germline CDR1 and CDR2 sequences are ENHRY and SYGVKD. As DNA, the CDR3 is TGTGCCATCAGTGACCGGGACAGGGGTGGTGAAAAACTGTTTTTT. It is translated as CAISDRDRGGEKLFF.

This clone appeared a single time. The gene calls are TRBV6-2 or TRBV6-3 and TRBJ2-1; the D is unclear. CDR3 length: 13 amino acids. Germline V gene sequence: CDR1 MNHEY, CDR2 SVGEGT. Trimming took off 1 base at V and 4 bases at J, with 5 bases between the two ends. This chain's CDR3 is CASSYLEYNEQFF. The CDR3 DNA follows: TGTGCCAGCAGTTACTTAGAGTACAATGAGCAGTTCTTC.

V and J are TRBV24-1 and TRBJ2-3; 8 nucleotides agree with TRBD1. Germline CDR1 is KGHDR and CDR2 is SFDVKD. The CDR3 sequence is 17 residues long. The V segment lost 6 bases and the J segment 4 bases; nucleotides outside the gene matches: 14. The CDR3 DNA reads TGTGCCACCAGTAGGGGGTGGGGGACAGGTGGTCCAGATACGCAGTATTTT. Translation gives CATSRGWGTGGPDTQYF.

The rearrangement links TRBV29-1 to TRBJ2-2, with D maybe TRBD2 (5 bases). The CDR3 is 12 amino acids. Germline V gene lookup returns CDR1 SQVTM and CDR2 ANQGSEA. The V and J ends lost 1 base and 6 bases respectively, with 6 bases between them. The DNA for the CDR3 is TGCAGCGTTGAAGGGAGGTCCGGGGAGCTGTTTTTT. Translating it yields CSVEGRSGELFF.

The chain is built from TRBV19 and TRBJ2-1; 8 bases match TRBD2. The J segment lost 9 bases and the V segment lost 5 bases, leaving 21 bases of the junction unmatched. Germline CDR1 and CDR2: LNHDA and SQIVND (reference sequence). The CDR3 runs to 18 residues. CDR3 DNA sequence: TGTGCCAGTAGTTCTCTCCGGGAGCGGGAGCGAGGTAGGAGTGAGCAGTTCTTC. Protein: CASSSLRERERGRSEQFF.

The rearrangement joins TRBV27 to TRBJ2-1; D possibly corresponds to TRBD2 (5 bases). This CDR3 has 16 amino acids. Germline-derived CDR1 and CDR2 are MNHEY and SMNVEV (reference sequence). Trimming took off 2 bases at V and 1 base at J, with 12 bases between the two ends. CDR3 protein: CASSLRYGGSYNEQFF. In nucleotides, the CDR3 is TGTGCCAGCAGTTTACGGTACGGAGGATCCTACAATGAGCAGTTCTTC.

The chain has TRBV5-4 and TRBJ1-4; the D gene is possibly TRBD1 (5 bases). This CDR3 spans 15 amino acids. CDR1 and CDR2 (germline): SGHNT, YYREEE (reference sequence). Deletions cut 2 bases from V and 3 bases from J, with 11 bases between. CDR3 amino acids: CASSLGKGANEKLFF. For the CDR3, the DNA is TGTGCCAGCAGCTTAGGGAAAGGGGCTAATGAAAAACTGTTTTTT.

The V call is TRBV24-1, the J call TRBJ2-1; TRBD2 matches at 8 bases. With V trimmed by 3 bases and J by 7 bases, 10 bases remained unmatched. CDR1 and CDR2 (germline): KGHDR, SFDVKD. This CDR3 comprises 16 residues. This chain's CDR3 is CATSDGAGADYNEQFF. In DNA form, the CDR3 reads TGTGCCACCAGTGATGGAGCGGGAGCTGATTATAATGAGCAGTTCTTC.

This chain uses TRBV5-4 with TRBJ2-7; 7 bases fit TRBD2. This CDR3 comprises 16 residues. V lost 1 base to trimming and J lost 3 bases; unmatched junction nucleotides: 10. Per the germline V gene, CDR1 is SGHNT and CDR2 is YYREEE (reference sequence). The CDR3 DNA sequence: TGTGCCAGCAGCTTGATTGCTAGCGGCAATGTCTACGAGCAGTACTTC. Its protein product is CASSLIASGNVYEQYF.

CDR3 residues: CASSQVGQSMNEKLFF. CDR3 bases: TGCGCCAGCAGCCAAGTAGGACAATCCATGAATGAAAAACTGTTTTTT. The J gene is TRBJ1-4, the V gene TRBV4-1; D is perhaps TRBD1 (5 bases). V shed 1 base and J shed 5 bases, with 14 bases lying between them. In germline, CDR1 is MGHRA, CDR2 YSYEKL. The length of the CDR3 is 16 residues.

V and J are TRBV5-1 and TRBJ2-7; D ambiguous. This CDR3 has 17 amino acids. V lost 0 bases and J 2 bases, leaving 18 bases between the germline ends. Germline lookup yields CDR1 SGHRS and CDR2 YFSETQ. The CDR3 coding sequence is TGCGCCAGCAGCTTGGTCAACAGTCTAAATATCCCCTACGAGCAGTACTTC. This codes for CASSLVNSLNIPYEQYF.

The rearrangement links TRBV28 to TRBJ2-7; possible D gene TRBD2, 6 bases. The CDR3 extends over 16 amino acids. Germline V gene data show CDR1 as MDHEN and CDR2 as SYDVKM. Trimming left V 1 base short and J 2 bases short, with 15 bases between. Here the CDR3 reads CASSLFLTGAAYEQYF. Here the CDR3 DNA reads TGTGCCAGCAGTTTATTTCTGACGGGAGCCGCCTACGAGCAGTACTTC.

The chain carries TRBV7-9 and TRBJ2-1, with 7 nucleotides matching TRBD1. CDR1 and CDR2 from the germline V gene are SEHNR and FQNEAQ (reference sequence). Trimming cost V 2 bases and J 5 bases; bases outside gene matches: 6. This CDR3 region has 15 residues. The CDR3: CASSLRGLPHNEQFF. The CDR3 nucleotides are TGTGCCAGCAGCTTAAGGGGGCTTCCTCACAATGAGCAGTTCTTC.